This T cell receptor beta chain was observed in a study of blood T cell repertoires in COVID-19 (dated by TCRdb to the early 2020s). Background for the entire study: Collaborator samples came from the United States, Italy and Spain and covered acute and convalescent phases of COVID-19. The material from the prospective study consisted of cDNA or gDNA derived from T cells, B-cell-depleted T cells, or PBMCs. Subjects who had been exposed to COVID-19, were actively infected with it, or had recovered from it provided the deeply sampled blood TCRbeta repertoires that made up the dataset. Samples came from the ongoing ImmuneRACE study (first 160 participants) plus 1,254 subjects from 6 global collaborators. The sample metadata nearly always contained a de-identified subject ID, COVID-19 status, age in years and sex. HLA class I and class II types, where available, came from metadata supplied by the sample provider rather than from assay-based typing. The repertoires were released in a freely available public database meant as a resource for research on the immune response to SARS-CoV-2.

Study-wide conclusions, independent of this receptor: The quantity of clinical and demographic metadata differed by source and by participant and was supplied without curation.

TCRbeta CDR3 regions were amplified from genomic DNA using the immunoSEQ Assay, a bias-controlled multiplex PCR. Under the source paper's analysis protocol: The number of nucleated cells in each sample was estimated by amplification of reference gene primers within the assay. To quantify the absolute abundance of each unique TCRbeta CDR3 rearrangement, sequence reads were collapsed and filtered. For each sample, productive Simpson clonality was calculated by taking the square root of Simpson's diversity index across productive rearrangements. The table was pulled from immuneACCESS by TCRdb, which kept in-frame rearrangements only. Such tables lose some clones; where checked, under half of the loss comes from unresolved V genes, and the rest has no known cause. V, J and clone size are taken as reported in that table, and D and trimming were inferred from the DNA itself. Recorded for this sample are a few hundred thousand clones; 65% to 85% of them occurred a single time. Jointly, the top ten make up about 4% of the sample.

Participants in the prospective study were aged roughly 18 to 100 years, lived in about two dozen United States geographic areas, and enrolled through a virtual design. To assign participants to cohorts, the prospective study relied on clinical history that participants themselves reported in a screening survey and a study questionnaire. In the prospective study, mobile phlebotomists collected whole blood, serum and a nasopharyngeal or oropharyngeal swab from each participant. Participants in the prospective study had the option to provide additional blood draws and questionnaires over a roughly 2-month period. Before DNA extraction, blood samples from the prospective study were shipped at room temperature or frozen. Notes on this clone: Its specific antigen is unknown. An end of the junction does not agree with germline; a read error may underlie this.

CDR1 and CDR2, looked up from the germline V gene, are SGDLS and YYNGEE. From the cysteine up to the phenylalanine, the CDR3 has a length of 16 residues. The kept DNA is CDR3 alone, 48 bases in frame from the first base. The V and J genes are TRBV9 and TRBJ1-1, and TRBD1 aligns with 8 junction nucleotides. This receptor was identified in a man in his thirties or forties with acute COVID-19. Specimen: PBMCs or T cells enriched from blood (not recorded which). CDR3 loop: CASSANPQGVKTEAFF. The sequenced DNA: TGTGCCAGCAGCGCAAACCCACAGGGGGTGAAGACTGAAGCTTTCTTT.